The TCR beta chain described here comes from a study of T cell responses to AZD1222 COVID-19 vaccine. Notes on this clone: Its cognate antigen is unknown.

General study findings and limits: Spike-specific TCR breadth and depth both grew after two AZD1222 doses.

Only in-frame clones appear in the TCRdb table, and some are missing; sequencing was by immunoSEQ multiplex PCR. In the table there are about 150,000 clones, around 89% of which are singletons. The ends were cut back, 1 base at V and 5 bases at J, with 11 bases in the middle. The CDR3 totals 15 residues. Germline V gene lookup returns CDR1 SEHNR and CDR2 FQNEAQ (reference sequence). V and J are TRBV7-9 and TRBJ1-4; D is undetermined. This TCR derives from an adult in good health. Sequenced material: peripheral blood, taken on day 0 of AZD1222 vaccination. CDR3 protein: CASSLEIGLNEKLFF. The CDR3 bases are TGTGCCAGCAGCTTAGAAATAGGGCTAAATGAAAAACTGTTTTTT. The full variable domain, rest sourced from reference TRBV7-9 and TRBJ1-4, is DTGVSQNPRHKITKRGQNVTFRCDPISEHNRLYWYRQTLGQGPEFLTYFQNEAQLEKSRLLSDRFSAERPKGSFSTLEIQRTEQGDSAMYLCASSLEIGLNEKLFFGSGTQLSVL.